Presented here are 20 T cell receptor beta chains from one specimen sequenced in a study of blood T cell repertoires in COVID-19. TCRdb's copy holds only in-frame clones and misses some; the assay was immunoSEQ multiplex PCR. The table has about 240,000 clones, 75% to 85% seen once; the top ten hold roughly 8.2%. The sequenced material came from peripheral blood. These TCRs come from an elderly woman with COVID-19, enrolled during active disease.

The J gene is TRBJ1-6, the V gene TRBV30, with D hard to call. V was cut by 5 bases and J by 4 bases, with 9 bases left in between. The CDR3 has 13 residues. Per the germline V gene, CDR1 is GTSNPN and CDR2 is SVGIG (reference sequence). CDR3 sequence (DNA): TGTGCCTGGTTGAGGGCTTATAATTCACCCCTCCACTTT. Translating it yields CAWLRAYNSPLHF.

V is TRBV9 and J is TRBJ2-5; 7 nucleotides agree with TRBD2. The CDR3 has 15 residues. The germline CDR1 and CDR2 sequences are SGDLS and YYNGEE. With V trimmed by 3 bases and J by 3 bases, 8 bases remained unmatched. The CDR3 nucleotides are TGTGCCAGCAGCGGAGGTAGCGGGCTCGAAGAGACCCAGTACTTC. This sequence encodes CASSGGSGLEETQYF.

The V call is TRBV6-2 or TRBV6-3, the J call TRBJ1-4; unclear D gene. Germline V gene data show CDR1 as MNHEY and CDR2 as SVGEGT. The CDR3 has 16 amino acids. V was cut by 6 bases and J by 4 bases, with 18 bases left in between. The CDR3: CASSPWADLLNEKLFF. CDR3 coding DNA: TGTGCCAGCAGCCCTTGGGCAGACCTGCTTAATGAAAAACTGTTTTTT.

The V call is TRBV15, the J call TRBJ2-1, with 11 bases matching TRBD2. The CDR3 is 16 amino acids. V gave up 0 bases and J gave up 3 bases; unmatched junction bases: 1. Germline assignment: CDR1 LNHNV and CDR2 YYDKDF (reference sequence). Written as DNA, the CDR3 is TGTGCCACCAGCAGAGATCTAGCGGGGGGCTACAATGAGCAGTTCTTC. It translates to CATSRDLAGGYNEQFF.

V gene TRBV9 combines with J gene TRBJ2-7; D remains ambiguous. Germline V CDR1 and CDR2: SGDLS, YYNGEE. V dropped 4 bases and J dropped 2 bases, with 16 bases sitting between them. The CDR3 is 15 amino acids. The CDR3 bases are TGTGCCAGCAGCCCCCGAGCAACCCAAGCCTACGAGCAGTACTTC. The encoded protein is CASSPRATQAYEQYF.

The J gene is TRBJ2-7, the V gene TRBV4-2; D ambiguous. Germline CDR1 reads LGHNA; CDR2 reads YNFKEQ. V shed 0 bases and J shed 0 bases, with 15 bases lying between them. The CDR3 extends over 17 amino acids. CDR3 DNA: TGTGCCAGCAGCCAAGATGGTGGCAGCGATCCCTCCTACGAGCAGTACTTC. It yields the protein CASSQDGGSDPSYEQYF.

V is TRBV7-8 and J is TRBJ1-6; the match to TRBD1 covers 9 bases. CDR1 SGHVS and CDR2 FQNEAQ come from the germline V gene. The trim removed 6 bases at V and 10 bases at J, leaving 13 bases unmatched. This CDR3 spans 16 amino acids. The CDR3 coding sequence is TGTGCCAGCAGACCCGGGACAGGGCTCGGGGAGTCACCCCTCCACTTT. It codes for CASRPGTGLGESPLHF. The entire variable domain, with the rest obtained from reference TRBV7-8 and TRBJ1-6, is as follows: GAGVSQSPRYKVAKRGQDVALRCDPISGHVSLFWYQQALGQGPEFLTYFQNEAQLDKSGLPSDRFFAERPEGSVSTLKIQRTQQEDSAVYLCASRPGTGLGESPLHFGNGTRLTVT.

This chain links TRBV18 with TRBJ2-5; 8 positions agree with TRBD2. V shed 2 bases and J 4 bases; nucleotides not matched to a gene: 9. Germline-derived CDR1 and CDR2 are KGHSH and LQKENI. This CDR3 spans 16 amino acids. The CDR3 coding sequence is TGTGCCAGCTCACCAACACTCGGTCTAGCGGGAGAGACCCAGTACTTC. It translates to CASSPTLGLAGETQYF.

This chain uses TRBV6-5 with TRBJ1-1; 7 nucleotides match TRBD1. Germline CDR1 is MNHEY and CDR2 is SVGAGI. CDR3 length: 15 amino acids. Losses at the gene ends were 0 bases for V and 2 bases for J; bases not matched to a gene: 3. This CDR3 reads CASSYSNRGNTEAFF. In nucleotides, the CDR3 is TGTGCCAGCAGTTACTCGAACAGGGGTAACACTGAAGCTTTCTTT.

CDR3 DNA sequence: TGCGCCAGCAGCCCTAGCGGGGGGGCTGCCGCCGGGCAGTATTTT. This translates into CASSPSGGAAAGQYF. The chain joins TRBV5-1 to TRBJ2-3; 12 bases are shared with TRBD2. The ends lost 4 bases at V and 11 bases at J; junction bases unmatched: 11. Germline V gene lookup returns CDR1 SGHRS and CDR2 YFSETQ. The CDR3 runs to 15 residues.

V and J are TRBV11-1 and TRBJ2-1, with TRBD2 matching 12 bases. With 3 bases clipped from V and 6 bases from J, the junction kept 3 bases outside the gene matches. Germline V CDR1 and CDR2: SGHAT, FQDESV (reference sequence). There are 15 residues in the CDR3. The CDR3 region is CASSFSTSGGNEQFF. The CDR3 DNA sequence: TGTGCCAGCAGCTTTTCGACTAGCGGGGGCAATGAGCAGTTCTTC.

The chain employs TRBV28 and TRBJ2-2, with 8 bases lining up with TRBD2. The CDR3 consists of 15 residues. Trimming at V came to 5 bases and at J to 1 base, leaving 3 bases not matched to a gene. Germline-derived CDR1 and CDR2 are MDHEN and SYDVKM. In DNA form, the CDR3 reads TGTGCCAGCAGTGTAGCGGGGATGAACACCGGGGAGCTGTTTTTT. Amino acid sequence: CASSVAGMNTGELFF. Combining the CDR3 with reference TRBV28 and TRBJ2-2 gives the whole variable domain DVKVTQSSRYLVKRTGEKVFLECVQDMDHENMFWYRQDPGLGLRLIYFSYDVKMKEKGDIPEGYSVSREKKERFSLILESASTNQTSMYLCASSVAGMNTGELFFGEGSRLTVL.

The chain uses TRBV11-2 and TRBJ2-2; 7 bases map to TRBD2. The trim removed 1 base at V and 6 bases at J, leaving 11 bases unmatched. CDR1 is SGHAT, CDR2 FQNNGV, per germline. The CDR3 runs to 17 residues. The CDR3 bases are TGTGCCAGCAGCTTAGGGGAGGGCCGTTGTACTCCCGGGGAGCTGTTTTTT. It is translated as CASSLGEGRCTPGELFF.

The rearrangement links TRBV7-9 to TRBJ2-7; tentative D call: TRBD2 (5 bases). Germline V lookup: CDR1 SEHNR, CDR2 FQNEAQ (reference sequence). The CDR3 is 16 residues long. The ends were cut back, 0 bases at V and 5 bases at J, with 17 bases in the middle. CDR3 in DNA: TGTGCCAGCAGCTTAGCCTCAATGCTAGCTGGGCACGAGCAGTACTTC. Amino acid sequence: CASSLASMLAGHEQYF. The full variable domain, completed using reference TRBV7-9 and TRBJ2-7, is DTGVSQNPRHKITKRGQNVTFRCDPISEHNRLYWYRQTLGQGPEFLTYFQNEAQLEKSRLLSDRFSAERPKGSFSTLEIQRTEQGDSAMYLCASSLASMLAGHEQYFGPGTRLTVT.

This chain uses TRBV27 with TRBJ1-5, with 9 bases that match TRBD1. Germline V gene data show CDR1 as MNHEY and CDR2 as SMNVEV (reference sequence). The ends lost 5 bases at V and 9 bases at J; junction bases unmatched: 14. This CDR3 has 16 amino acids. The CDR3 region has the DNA TGTGCCAGCAGTCAAGTTCCGGGACAGGGTATATGGCCCCAGCATTTT. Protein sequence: CASSQVPGQGIWPQHF.

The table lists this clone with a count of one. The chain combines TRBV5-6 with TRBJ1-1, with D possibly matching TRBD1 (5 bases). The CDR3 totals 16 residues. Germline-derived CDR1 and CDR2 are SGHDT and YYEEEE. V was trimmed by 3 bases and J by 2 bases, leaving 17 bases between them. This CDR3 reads CASSWRGAGVNTEAFF. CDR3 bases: TGTGCCAGCAGCTGGAGGGGTGCGGGGGTTAACACTGAAGCTTTCTTT.

The CDR3 protein is CAINRLGQGSGNEQFF. The CDR3 DNA sequence: TGTGCCATCAATAGACTGGGACAGGGGTCGGGCAATGAGCAGTTCTTC. V is TRBV5-6 and J is TRBJ2-1; TRBD1 matches 10 bases. Germline CDR1 reads SGHDT; CDR2 reads YYEEEE. Trimming took 9 bases from V and 6 from J; bases not matched to a gene: 15. CDR3 length: 16 residues.

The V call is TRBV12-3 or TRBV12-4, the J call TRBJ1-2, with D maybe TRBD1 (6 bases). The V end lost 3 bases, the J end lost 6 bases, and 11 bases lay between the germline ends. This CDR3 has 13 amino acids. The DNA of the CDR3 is TGTGCCAGCAGTTTCAGGACAGCGGATGGCTACACCTTC. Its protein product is CASSFRTADGYTF.

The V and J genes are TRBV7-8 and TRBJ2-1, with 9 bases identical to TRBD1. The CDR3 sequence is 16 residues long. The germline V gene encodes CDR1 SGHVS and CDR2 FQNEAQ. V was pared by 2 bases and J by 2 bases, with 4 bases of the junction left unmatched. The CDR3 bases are TGTGCCAGCAGCTTAAAGGGACAGGGACCCTACAATGAGCAGTTCTTC. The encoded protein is CASSLKGQGPYNEQFF.

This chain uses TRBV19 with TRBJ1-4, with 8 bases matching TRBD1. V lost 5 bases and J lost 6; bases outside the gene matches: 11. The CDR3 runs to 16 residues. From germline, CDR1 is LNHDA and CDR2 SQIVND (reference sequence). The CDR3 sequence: CASSLTGGLKDEKLFF. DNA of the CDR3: TGTGCCAGTAGTTTAACAGGGGGTCTTAAGGATGAAAAACTGTTTTTT.